A selection of T cell receptor beta chains follows, all from one sample in a study of T cell responses to AZD1222 COVID-19 vaccine. Sequencing was performed with immunoSEQ multiplex PCR; in TCRdb, only in-frame clones are kept and a portion is missing. The sample holds roughly 120,000 clones, around 84% seen once. The sequencing here drew on peripheral blood, taken 28 days after the second AZD1222 dose. Receptors were obtained from an adult who received the AZD1222 COVID-19 vaccine. The CDR3 runs from the conserved cysteine through the conserved F or W. D genes are given only for firm matches. Some rows have no size entry. The others give once, few or many, or a class for an expanded clone.

CASSQEGPAGGNNEQFF TRBD2 . TRBJ2-1 TRBV4-3
CASSLRPGAGRQQPQHF . . TRBJ1-5 TRBV7-8
CASSENDRGSQPQHF TRBD1 . TRBJ1-5 TRBV10-2
CASSPWTSGSYEQYF TRBD2 . TRBJ2-7 TRBV28
CASSIEDPGELFF . few TRBJ2-2 TRBV18
CASSSVTGNYGYTF TRBD1 . TRBJ1-2 TRBV6-5
CASNPIGMNTQYF . . TRBJ2-3 TRBV27
CASSIMLVNEQFF . . TRBJ2-1 TRBV19
CASSSLPGANQPQHF . . TRBJ1-5 TRBV6-5
CASSPPYRENGYTF . . TRBJ1-2 TRBV18
CASSRGDRTYNEQFF TRBD1 few TRBJ2-1 TRBV6-4
CASSEAVPTGELFF . few TRBJ2-2 TRBV6-1
CASSDSLQPQHF . . TRBJ1-5 TRBV2
CAMTNHRENYGYTF . . TRBJ1-2 TRBV10-3
CASGAVPGLLTGELFF . . TRBJ2-2 TRBV7-3
CSVGSANYGYTF . . TRBJ1-2 TRBV29-1
CASRTSEYNEQFF TRBD2 . TRBJ2-1 TRBV27
CASSLAFGMVINTEAFF . . TRBJ1-1 TRBV5-8